This record concerns one T cell receptor (beta chain) sequence. This entry comes from a study of blood T cell repertoires in COVID-19. Study overall: The samples span acute and convalescent COVID-19 from the United States, Italy and Spain.

Source study methods: Amplification of reference gene primers provided the estimated nucleated cell counts. Using immunoSEQ multiplex PCR, the repertoire was profiled, and TCRdb retains in-frame clones only, with some absent. V and J calls and clone size are as listed in that table; D and trimming were resolved from the DNA. The sample has 120,000 or so clones; 80% to 90% are singletons. The CDR3 runs 13 residues. V was cut by 3 bases and J by 6 bases, with 12 bases left in between. Germline V gives CDR1 SGHRS, CDR2 YFSETQ. The chain couples TRBV5-1 to TRBJ2-5; tentatively, D is TRBD2 (7 bases). The sequencing sample was made of peripheral blood. The receptor's source is a woman aged 55-75 years with acute or convalescent COVID-19. The CDR3 DNA reads TGCGCCAGCAGCTCGGGGGGCACCCAGACCCAGTACTTC. Protein: CASSSGGTQTQYF. The entire variable domain, with the rest obtained from reference TRBV5-1 and TRBJ2-5, is as follows: KAGVTQTPRYLIKTRGQQVTLSCSPISGHRSVSWYQQTPGQGLQFLFEYFSETQRNKGNFPGRFSGRQFSNSRSEMNVSTLELGDSALYLCASSSGGTQTQYFGPGTRLLVL.